A selection of T cell receptor beta chains follows, all from one sample in a study of T cell responses to AZD1222 COVID-19 vaccine. Repertoires were generated with immunoSEQ multiplex PCR, while TCRdb's copy carries only in-frame clones and drops some. The sample has around 70,000 clones; 88% are singletons. The sample consisted of peripheral blood, taken on day 0 of AZD1222 vaccination. The receptors derive from an adult in good health. Each CDR3 is given with its conserved first and last residue. Fields, in order: J gene, V gene, CDR3 protein.

j_call: TRBJ2-3
v_call: TRBV7-6
cdr3_aa: CASSLGTPDTQYF

j_call: TRBJ2-1
v_call: TRBV4-1
cdr3_aa: CASSRSGPLEGEEQFF

j_call: TRBJ2-5
v_call: TRBV7-9
cdr3_aa: CASSLRLAGEGETQYF

j_call: TRBJ2-7
v_call: TRBV7-2
cdr3_aa: CASSSFASGSTYEQYF

j_call: TRBJ2-3
v_call: TRBV4-2
cdr3_aa: CASSQDPTDTQYF

j_call: TRBJ1-1
v_call: TRBV9
cdr3_aa: CASSSWTGGNTEAFF

j_call: TRBJ2-3
v_call: TRBV6-4
cdr3_aa: CASSDGRETDTQYF

j_call: TRBJ1-1
v_call: TRBV19
cdr3_aa: CASSIDKRVEAFF

j_call: TRBJ1-1
v_call: TRBV13
cdr3_aa: CASSFQDKKAFF

j_call: TRBJ2-7
v_call: TRBV7-9
cdr3_aa: CASGEDGLREQYF

j_call: TRBJ2-5
v_call: TRBV4-1
cdr3_aa: CASSQNRGGAKGAQYF

j_call: TRBJ1-6
v_call: TRBV2
cdr3_aa: CASSEGGDNSPLHF

j_call: TRBJ1-4
v_call: TRBV6-5
cdr3_aa: CASRSEGLRNEKLFF

j_call: TRBJ1-2
v_call: TRBV29-1
cdr3_aa: CSAFLQENYGYTF

j_call: TRBJ2-1
v_call: TRBV5-1
cdr3_aa: CASSFRLTVLNNEQFF

j_call: TRBJ1-2
v_call: TRBV5-5
cdr3_aa: CASSPHLQGQGKGYTF

j_call: TRBJ2-5
v_call: TRBV6-5
cdr3_aa: CASSYLWTETQYF

j_call: TRBJ2-1
v_call: TRBV5-1
cdr3_aa: CASSLVAVNNEQFF

j_call: TRBJ1-5
v_call: TRBV27
cdr3_aa: CASSPFDISVISQPQHF

j_call: TRBJ2-7
v_call: TRBV5-6
cdr3_aa: CASRKPGQGSYEQYF

j_call: TRBJ2-7
v_call: TRBV3-1/TRBV3-2
cdr3_aa: CASSHTLRGQHYEQYF

j_call: TRBJ1-1
v_call: TRBV7-2
cdr3_aa: CASSWGGAEAFF

j_call: TRBJ2-7
v_call: TRBV4-1
cdr3_aa: CASSHVGLAVSYEQYF

j_call: TRBJ2-5
v_call: TRBV2
cdr3_aa: CASTSPGTNQETQYF

j_call: TRBJ2-3
v_call: TRBV28
cdr3_aa: CASKADTQYF

j_call: TRBJ2-3
v_call: TRBV30
cdr3_aa: CAGSNGTLSTDTQYF

j_call: TRBJ1-4
v_call: TRBV9
cdr3_aa: CASSVELVGAREKLFF

j_call: TRBJ2-2
v_call: TRBV4-3
cdr3_aa: CASSQEQTYSGMPPGELFF

j_call: TRBJ2-3
v_call: TRBV6-4
cdr3_aa: CASSLLAGAKDTQYF

j_call: TRBJ2-1
v_call: TRBV6-6
cdr3_aa: CASSSRGAGEGNEQFF

j_call: TRBJ2-5
v_call: TRBV9
cdr3_aa: CASSLGLLQETQYF

j_call: TRBJ1-3
v_call: TRBV6-6
cdr3_aa: CAIGGGADGNTIYF

j_call: TRBJ1-5
v_call: TRBV19
cdr3_aa: CASCVSSNQPQHF

j_call: TRBJ1-1
v_call: TRBV4-2
cdr3_aa: CASSQDIDRVNTEAFF

j_call: TRBJ2-3
v_call: TRBV29-1
cdr3_aa: CSVERGAGDTQYF

j_call: TRBJ2-6
v_call: TRBV4-3
cdr3_aa: CASSQAGAASGANVLTF

j_call: TRBJ1-1
v_call: TRBV6-5
cdr3_aa: CASSPTGRAEAFF

j_call: TRBJ2-3
v_call: TRBV13
cdr3_aa: CASSSLDTQYF

j_call: TRBJ1-5
v_call: TRBV19
cdr3_aa: CASSTAGGQPQHF

j_call: TRBJ1-1
v_call: TRBV7-9
cdr3_aa: CASSFTVNTEAFF

j_call: TRBJ2-7
v_call: TRBV4-1
cdr3_aa: CASSPGTGVYEQYF

j_call: TRBJ1-2
v_call: TRBV29-1
cdr3_aa: CSVAREGGYTF

j_call: TRBJ2-1
v_call: TRBV15
cdr3_aa: CATSRDQAGARNEQFF

j_call: TRBJ2-1
v_call: TRBV7-9
cdr3_aa: CASSAYETSVVYNEQFF

j_call: TRBJ1-6
v_call: TRBV5-8
cdr3_aa: CASSLPSAREPYNSPLHF

j_call: TRBJ1-3
v_call: TRBV5-1
cdr3_aa: CASRPTGTGNPSGNTIYF

j_call: TRBJ2-5
v_call: TRBV10-1
cdr3_aa: CATSPNSRGTQYF

j_call: TRBJ1-5
v_call: TRBV24-1
cdr3_aa: CATSRGTGQPQHF

j_call: TRBJ1-5
v_call: TRBV19
cdr3_aa: CASSMGMVQAYQPQHF

j_call: TRBJ1-2
v_call: TRBV6-1
cdr3_aa: CASRESGGLKGYGYTF

j_call: TRBJ1-1
v_call: TRBV27
cdr3_aa: CASSYTQGTEAFF

j_call: TRBJ2-1
v_call: TRBV27
cdr3_aa: CASSRTWWDNEQFF